Shown below are 11 T cell receptor beta chains from a single sample sequenced in a study of CD4 T cell repertoires in COVID-19. The method was immunoSEQ multiplex PCR; TCRdb's version includes in-frame clones alone and lacks a portion of them. The sample includes approximately 75,000 clones, roughly four fifths of them seen just once. The starting material was CD4+ T cells from peripheral blood, obtained after recovery from COVID-19. The source of these receptors is a human donor who had COVID-19.

The table lists this clone with a count of one. This sequence joins TRBV7-2 and TRBJ2-3, with 8 nucleotides matching TRBD1. CDR3 length: 15 amino acids. With V trimmed by 0 bases and J by 5 bases, 4 bases remained unmatched. Per the germline V gene, CDR1 is SGHTA and CDR2 is FQGNSA. CDR3 nucleotide sequence: TGTGCCAGCAGCTTAGCCAGGGGGCTGGAAGATACGCAGTATTTT. Translation gives CASSLARGLEDTQYF.

This sequence joins TRBV5-1 and TRBJ2-3; D is uncertain. The CDR3 extends over 14 amino acids. In germline, CDR1 is SGHRS, CDR2 YFSETQ. V lost 2 bases, J lost 0 bases, and 7 bases lay in between. The CDR3 protein is CASSFSQSTDTQYF. The CDR3 bases are TGCGCCAGCAGCTTCTCACAGAGCACAGATACGCAGTATTTT.

This chain links TRBV27 with TRBJ2-2; TRBD2 is a possible D gene (7 bases). V shed 8 bases and J shed 2 bases, with 18 bases lying between them. The CDR3 spans 16 residues. CDR1 MNHEY and CDR2 SMNVEV come from the germline V gene (reference sequence). Here the CDR3 DNA reads TGTGCCAGCTCACTGGGGGGGGGCCTCAACACCGGGGAGCTGTTTTTT. Translation: CASSLGGGLNTGELFF.

Only one count was recorded for this clone. This chain connects TRBV27 to TRBJ2-1; TRBD2 aligns across 7 bases. The CDR3 extends over 16 amino acids. The V gene end was trimmed by 6 bases and the J gene end by 6 bases; junction bases not matched to a gene: 14. Germline V gene sequence: CDR1 MNHEY, CDR2 SMNVEV (reference sequence). CDR3 amino acids: CASRLIAGWGGNEQFF. For the CDR3, the DNA is TGTGCCAGCAGACTTATAGCGGGTTGGGGTGGCAATGAGCAGTTCTTC.

The chain has TRBV11-3 and TRBJ2-3, with a possible D match to TRBD2 (6 bases). V dropped 1 base and J dropped 3 bases, with 14 bases sitting between them. This CDR3 has 16 amino acids. Germline V lookup: CDR1 SGHNT, CDR2 YENEEA. The CDR3 DNA is TGTGCCAGCAGCTTAGGACGTAGGGAGGTAACAGATACGCAGTATTTT. Protein sequence: CASSLGRREVTDTQYF.

The genes are TRBV13 and TRBJ1-1, with D unclear. This CDR3 is 13 amino acids long. V lost 1 base, J lost 9 bases, and 12 bases lay in between. The germline CDR1 and CDR2 sequences are PRHDT and FYEKMQ (reference sequence). This CDR3 reads CASSLAPGPKAFF. CDR3 sequence (DNA): TGTGCCAGCAGCTTAGCCCCGGGCCCGAAAGCTTTCTTT.

The V call is TRBV7-2, the J call TRBJ2-1; the match to TRBD2 covers 9 bases. Trimming took 6 bases from V and 4 from J; bases not matched to a gene: 13. Per germline, CDR1 SGHTA and CDR2 FQGNSA. This CDR3 has 17 residues. The chain's CDR3 is CASSLSASGALYNEQFF. Here the CDR3 DNA reads TGTGCCAGCAGTCTATCGGCTAGCGGGGCACTTTACAATGAGCAGTTCTTC.

The table lists this clone with a count of one. This chain's CDR3 is CASNQRDFTDTQYF. Written as DNA, the CDR3 is TGTGCCAGCAACCAGCGGGACTTCACAGATACGCAGTATTTT. The chain uses TRBV3-1 (or the pseudogene TRBV3-2) and TRBJ2-3; 7 nucleotides line up with TRBD2. The V and J ends lost 7 bases and 2 bases, in that order; junction bases with no gene match: 6. Germline V gene sequence: CDR1 LGHDT, CDR2 YNNKEL (reference sequence). The CDR3 spans 14 residues.

This clone was observed a single time. The chain carries TRBV7-6 and TRBJ2-5; D is uncertain. The CDR3 spans 12 residues. Deletions cut 1 base from V and 5 bases from J, with 5 bases between. Germline V CDR1 and CDR2: SGHVS, FNYEAQ. This chain's CDR3 is CASSLVRETQYF. CDR3 bases: TGTGCCAGCAGCTTAGTGAGGGAGACCCAGTACTTC.

The chain is built from TRBV5-4 and TRBJ2-3, with 7 bases matching TRBD1. The junction had 4 bases not matched to a gene; V was cut back by 4 bases and J by 2 bases. Per the germline V gene, CDR1 is SGHNT and CDR2 is YYREEE (reference sequence). The CDR3 has 14 amino acids. This CDR3 is CASSLGTATDTQYF. CDR3 sequence (DNA): TGTGCCAGCAGCCTCGGGACAGCCACAGATACGCAGTATTTT. Full variable domain (rest looked up from reference TRBV5-4 and TRBJ2-3): ETGVTQSPTHLIKTRGQQVTLRCSSQSGHNTVSWYQQALGQGPQFIFQYYREEENGRGNFPPRFSGLQFPNYSSELNVNALELDDSALYLCASSLGTATDTQYFGPGTRLTVL.

This chain links TRBV30 with TRBJ1-4; tentative D call: TRBD1 (5 bases). This CDR3 contains 13 residues. The germline V gene encodes CDR1 GTSNPN and CDR2 SVGIG (reference sequence). Trimming removed 1 base from V and 5 bases from J, with 8 bases in between. The CDR3 DNA reads as TGTGCCTGGAGTGCGGGGCCGAATGAAAAACTGTTTTTT. The encoded protein is CAWSAGPNEKLFF.